The entry that follows covers one TCR beta chain sequence. Its antigen is unknown. Amplification of ligated cDNA took four PCR rounds with SP2 and nested alpha and beta constant primers. From the UMI-ligation and nested PCR reads, TCRdb called clonotypes with MiXCR, one entry per CDR3 protein. This repertoire shows 35,000 to 40,000 distinct CDR3 sequences, approximately 11% found once; its top ten account for roughly 3.9%. The sample is drawn from a study of naive and memory T cell subsets. Indicated treatment: skin biopsy from PPD injection site in Mantoux-positive individual. TCR cDNA received a 3' ligated oligonucleotide that carried a UMI. Whole-study results and caveats: Far more TCRs reportedly came from tuberculin skin test site biopsies.

The germline CDR1 and CDR2 sequences are SQVTM and ANQGSEA. CDR3 length: 17 amino acids. V dropped 2 bases and J dropped 3 bases, with 22 bases sitting between them. The specimen was skin, collected from a tuberculin skin test site. This sequence joins TRBV29-1 and TRBJ1-1; D gene ambiguous. This clonotype originated in an adult in good health. The chain's CDR3 is CSVEIGITAKLDTEAFF. The CDR3 DNA reads as TGCAGCGTTGAAATCGGTATAACAGCCAAGTTGGACACTGAAGCTTTCTTT.